Detailed here is one T cell receptor (beta chain). Its antigen is still unknown. Base qualities are not provided; no much larger clone lies one nucleotide away. Collaborating institutions collected whole blood in K2EDTA tubes following their own protocols. For TCRbeta analysis, collaborator samples were shipped as frozen whole blood, as isolated PBMCs, or as DNA extracted from either sample type. The data derive from a study of blood T cell repertoires in COVID-19 (dated by TCRdb to about 2020). Turning to the overall study: Collaborator samples came from the United States, Italy and Spain and covered acute and convalescent phases of COVID-19. The prospective study material was composed of cDNA or gDNA derived from T cells, B-cell-depleted T cells, or PBMCs. The dataset comprised deeply sampled blood TCRbeta repertoires from subjects exposed to, actively infected with, or recovered from COVID-19. A freely available public database, intended as a resource for researchers studying the immune response to SARS-CoV-2, is where the repertoires were released. The samples were drawn from the first 160 participants of the ongoing ImmuneRACE study and from over a thousand subjects provided by 6 global collaborators. Nearly every sample came with metadata listing a de-identified subject ID, COVID-19 status, age in years and sex. Where available, HLA class I and class II types were obtained from metadata supplied by the sample provider rather than from assay-based typing. Overall study outcomes, separate from this receptor: The amount of clinical and demographic metadata varied by source and participant and was provided uncurated.

The immunoSEQ Assay, a bias-controlled multiplex PCR, was used to amplify TCRbeta CDR3 regions from genomic DNA. The source study handled its data this way. Nucleated cell counts per sample were estimated from amplification of reference gene primers within the assay. To quantify the absolute abundance of each unique TCRbeta CDR3 rearrangement, sequence reads were collapsed and filtered. For each sample, productive Simpson clonality was calculated as the square root of Simpson's diversity index over productive rearrangements. This is the immuneACCESS table as TCRdb keeps it, with only in-frame sequences that have V and J called. A part of the clones is gone; compared with another copy, unresolved V genes explain less than half, and the rest is unexplained. That table furnishes V, J and clone size, whereas the DNA furnished D and trimming. This sample is represented by over 100,000 clones; 65% to 90% of them were singletons. The top ten hold around 8% of the sample.

The receptor was derived from a woman aged 60-75 years with active or convalescent COVID-19. Source material: peripheral blood.

The CDR3 here reads CASSPSGLAEPYNEQFF. The nucleotide sequence is given as TGTGCCAGCAGCCCTTCGGGACTAGCGGAGCCATACAATGAGCAGTTCTTC. Recombination linked TRBV3-1 (or the pseudogene TRBV3-2) to TRBJ2-1; 11 central nucleotides agree with TRBD2. Taken from the germline V gene (reference sequence), the CDR1 and CDR2 loops are LGHDT and YNNKEL. The junction shows trimming of 4 bases on V and 4 bases on J, and the gene matches do not reach 9 bases of it. The CDR3 measures 17 amino acids from cysteine to phenylalanine. The kept DNA is CDR3 alone, 51 bases in frame from the first base.